This TCR beta chain was captured by sequencing in a study of blood T cell repertoires in COVID-19. Only in-frame clones appear in the TCRdb table, and some are missing; sequencing was by immunoSEQ multiplex PCR. The repertoire consists of around 31,000 clones, with 90% to 95% occurring once and the leading ten covering 3% to 4%. The sample comprised peripheral blood. This receptor was identified in a man aged 60 to 75 with acute or convalescent COVID-19.

The CDR3 sequence: CASSLARFGDTQYF. The CDR3 DNA is TGTGCCAGCAGCTTAGCGCGGTTTGGGGATACGCAGTATTTT. The chain couples TRBV7-2 to TRBJ2-3; no definite D call. The V gene's germline CDR1 is SGHTA and CDR2 FQGNSA. CDR3 length: 14 residues. V was pared by 0 bases and J by 6 bases, with 10 bases between.